The 27 T cell receptor beta chains below come from one sample, sequenced in a study of T cell changes during pregnancy in multiple sclerosis. Using immunoSEQ multiplex PCR, the repertoire was profiled, and TCRdb retains in-frame clones only, with some absent. The data show around 63,000 clones, 85% to 95% seen once. The sample was CD8+ T cells from peripheral blood mononuclear cells, taken in the third trimester of pregnancy. These receptors were obtained from a female donor in good health, enrolled as a control in a pregnancy study.

The genes are TRBV27 and TRBJ1-2; 9 bases fit TRBD1. Losses at the gene ends were 10 bases for V and 7 bases for J; bases not matched to a gene: 7. The CDR3 spans 12 residues. Looked up from germline, CDR1 is MNHEY and CDR2 is SMNVEV (reference sequence). The DNA for the CDR3 is TGTGCCACCTTAACAGGGGGCGGTGGCTACACCTTC. Its protein product is CATLTGGGGYTF.

V usage is TRBV29-1 and J usage is TRBJ2-1; D might be TRBD2 (6 bases). The V end was cut by 4 bases, the J end by 9 bases, with 13 bases between. Germline V lookup: CDR1 SQVTM, CDR2 ANQGSEA. The CDR3 runs 12 residues. The CDR3 DNA sequence: TGCAGCGTTGGGTCGGTGGGAGGTGAGCAGTTCTTC. It specifies CSVGSVGGEQFF.

This clone was counted a single time. The chain joins TRBV9 to TRBJ1-2; 7 nucleotides match TRBD1. The CDR3 has 16 amino acids. Trimming took 4 bases from V and 5 from J; bases not matched to a gene: 14. Per the germline V gene, CDR1 is SGDLS and CDR2 is YYNGEE. CDR3 region: CASSPGDEQGFYGYTF. The CDR3 nucleotides read TGTGCCAGCAGCCCTGGAGACGAACAGGGGTTTTATGGCTACACCTTC.

V usage is TRBV6-6 and J usage is TRBJ1-6, with 8 bases aligning to TRBD1. The junction had 6 bases not matched to a gene; V was cut back by 6 bases and J by 8 bases. CDR3 size: 14 residues. Germline-derived CDR1 and CDR2 are MNHNY and SVGAGI (reference sequence). CDR3 residues: CASSEDREDSPLHF. The CDR3 DNA is TGTGCCAGCAGCGAGGACAGGGAGGATTCACCCCTCCACTTT.

J is TRBJ2-2 and V is TRBV30; a weak D match, TRBD1 (6 bases). In germline, CDR1 is GTSNPN, CDR2 SVGIG (reference sequence). The CDR3 runs to 14 residues. The V gene lost 2 bases and the J gene lost 2 bases, with 9 bases spanning the gap. The CDR3 DNA sequence: TGTGCCTGGAGTCCCAGGGGCAACACCGGGGAGCTGTTTTTT. Translation gives CAWSPRGNTGELFF. The full variable domain, its missing parts supplied by reference TRBV30 and TRBJ2-2, is SQTIHQWPATLVQPVGSPLSLECTVEGTSNPNLYWYRQAAGRGLQLLFYSVGIGQISSEVPQNLSASRPQDRQFILSSKKLLLSDSGFYLCAWSPRGNTGELFFGEGSRLTVL.

This chain connects TRBV11-2 to TRBJ2-1, with D perhaps TRBD2 (6 bases). With 1 base removed from V and 6 bases from J, the gap between germline ends came to 13 bases. The germline V gene encodes CDR1 SGHAT and CDR2 FQNNGV. This CDR3 comprises 15 residues. This chain's CDR3 is CASSLVLGGLNEQFF. The CDR3 DNA is TGTGCCAGCAGCTTAGTGCTTGGGGGACTCAATGAGCAGTTCTTC.

This clone was observed a few times. The rearrangement links TRBV18 to TRBJ2-1; TRBD2 matches 10 bases. With V trimmed by 5 bases and J by 8 bases, 6 bases remained unmatched. The CDR3 runs 14 residues. In germline, CDR1 is KGHSH, CDR2 LQKENI. CDR3: CASSITSGADEQFF. The CDR3 DNA follows: TGTGCCAGCTCAATAACTAGCGGGGCGGATGAGCAGTTCTTC.

V is TRBV30 and J is TRBJ1-2; 11 nucleotides match TRBD1. Germline assignment: CDR1 GTSNPN and CDR2 SVGIG (reference sequence). The CDR3 has 13 amino acids. The junction had 4 bases not matched to a gene; V was cut back by 3 bases and J by 7 bases. CDR3 in amino acids: CAWSPGTGGGYTF. DNA of the CDR3: TGTGCCTGGAGCCCTGGGACAGGGGGTGGCTACACCTTC. The full variable domain, in which reference TRBV30 and TRBJ1-2 provide the parts outside the CDR3, is SQTIHQWPATLVQPVGSPLSLECTVEGTSNPNLYWYRQAAGRGLQLLFYSVGIGQISSEVPQNLSASRPQDRQFILSSKKLLLSDSGFYLCAWSPGTGGGYTFGSGTRLTVV.

The chain carries TRBV11-1 and TRBJ2-7; possibly TRBD1 for D (6 bases). This CDR3 is built from 15 residues. The V gene's germline CDR1 is SGHAT and CDR2 FQDESV (reference sequence). V shed 4 bases and J shed 3 bases, with 16 bases lying between them. CDR3: CASSSEVGRGYEQYF. The CDR3 nucleotides are TGTGCCAGCAGCTCCGAGGTCGGCAGGGGCTACGAGCAGTACTTC. The full variable domain, completed using reference TRBV11-1 and TRBJ2-7, is EAEVAQSPRYKITEKSQAVAFWCDPISGHATLYWYRQILGQGPELLVQFQDESVVDDSQLPKDRFSAERLKGVDSTLKIQPAELGDSAMYLCASSSEVGRGYEQYFGPGTRLTVT.

J is TRBJ2-2 and V is TRBV6-1; D not certain. Trimming stripped 2 bases from V and 6 bases from J, with 7 bases between. The CDR3 runs to 13 residues. Germline CDR1 MNHNS, CDR2 SASEGT. The CDR3: CASSETQAGELFF. CDR3 nucleotides: TGTGCCAGCAGTGAAACCCAGGCCGGGGAGCTGTTTTTT.

The genes are TRBV27 and TRBJ2-7; 10 nucleotides agree with TRBD1. CDR1 and CDR2 (germline): MNHEY, SMNVEV (reference sequence). J gave up 6 bases and V 5 bases, and 13 bases lay outside the gene matches. The CDR3 has 16 amino acids. Here the CDR3 DNA reads TGTGCCAGCAGTATCTCTACCGGGACAGGGGAGGGCGAGCAGTACTTC. Its translation: CASSISTGTGEGEQYF.

The V call is TRBV6-5, the J call TRBJ2-7; TRBD1 matches at 7 bases. The germline CDR1 and CDR2 sequences are MNHEY and SVGAGI. The junction had 6 bases not matched to a gene; V was cut back by 5 bases and J by 2 bases. CDR3 size: 14 residues. The CDR3 nucleotides are TGTGCCAGCAGTGACAGGGAAGTGACCTACGAGCAGTACTTC. Protein product: CASSDREVTYEQYF.

The CDR3 sequence: CASSVAGTGVYEQYF. The CDR3, as DNA: TGTGCCAGCAGCGTAGCTGGGACAGGGGTTTACGAGCAGTACTTC. The chain recombines TRBV9 with TRBJ2-7; 10 bases map to TRBD1. The CDR3 runs 15 residues. CDR1 and CDR2 (germline): SGDLS, YYNGEE. Losses at the gene ends were 0 bases for V and 4 bases for J; bases not matched to a gene: 4.

The rearrangement links TRBV5-4 to TRBJ1-1, with 10 bases fitting TRBD1. After removal of 4 bases from V and 5 bases from J, the junction contained 5 bases not matched to a gene. The CDR3 covers 14 residues. Germline V gene sequence: CDR1 SGHNT, CDR2 YYREEE (reference sequence). The CDR3 DNA is TGTGCCAGCAGCGAGGGGACAGGGGAGACTGAAGCTTTCTTT. Its protein is CASSEGTGETEAFF.

The CDR3 reads CASSVGPLGANYGYTF. The CDR3 nucleotides read TGTGCCAGCAGCGTAGGACCCCTGGGGGCCAACTATGGCTACACCTTC. V usage is TRBV9 and J usage is TRBJ1-2, with D maybe TRBD1 (6 bases). The CDR3 sequence is 16 residues long. CDR1 is SGDLS and CDR2 is YYNGEE in the germline V gene. The V end lost 0 bases, the J end lost 2 bases, and 14 bases lay between the germline ends.

The gene calls are TRBV6-6 and TRBJ2-5, with 11 bases matching TRBD2. Germline V lookup: CDR1 MNHNY, CDR2 SVGAGI (reference sequence). Trimming took 4 bases from V and 3 from J; bases not matched to a gene: 7. CDR3 length: 16 residues. In DNA, the CDR3 is TGTGCCAGCAGTTTATATAGCGGGGGGGACGAAGAGACCCAGTACTTC. Translating it yields CASSLYSGGDEETQYF.

This chain connects TRBV6-9 to TRBJ2-2, with no clear D. With 9 bases removed from V and 5 bases from J, the gap between germline ends came to 13 bases. The CDR3 runs 13 residues. In germline, CDR1 is MNHGY, CDR2 SVAAGI. CDR3 sequence reads: CARLFRWTGELFF. The DNA of the CDR3 is TGTGCCAGACTATTTCGCTGGACCGGGGAGCTGTTTTTT.

The chain joins TRBV7-9 to TRBJ1-4, with D perhaps TRBD1 (5 bases). This CDR3 comprises 16 residues. Per germline, CDR1 SEHNR and CDR2 FQNEAQ (reference sequence). Trimming shortened V by 1 base and J by 7 bases, and 16 bases separated the two germline ends. The CDR3 region is CASSLDSRQPLEKLFF. CDR3 DNA sequence: TGTGCCAGCAGCTTAGATAGTCGACAGCCCCTTGAAAAACTGTTTTTT.

The chain recombines TRBV7-2 with TRBJ2-7; weak D call: TRBD2 (6 bases). V was clipped by 3 bases and J by 1 base, with 16 bases between them. The CDR3 is made up of 16 amino acids. CDR1 and CDR2 (germline): SGHTA, FQGNSA. The CDR3 DNA sequence: TGTGCCAGCAGCTTGGCGGGACTGGGAGAGTCCTACGAGCAGTACTTC. Amino acid sequence: CASSLAGLGESYEQYF.

The chain recombines TRBV6-6 with TRBJ2-1; D might be TRBD1 (6 bases). In germline, CDR1 is MNHNY, CDR2 SVGAGI (reference sequence). Trimming pared 6 bases from V and 2 bases from J, leaving 17 bases between. The CDR3 runs 16 residues. The CDR3 sequence is CASSTSQGWPYNEQFF. CDR3 DNA sequence: TGTGCCAGCAGCACATCCCAGGGGTGGCCCTACAATGAGCAGTTCTTC.

This clone was observed once. The chain recombines TRBV7-8 with TRBJ2-3, with TRBD2 matching over 10 bases. In germline, CDR1 is SGHVS, CDR2 FQNEAQ. V shed 8 bases, J shed 5 bases, and the junction held 1 base outside the gene matches. This CDR3 has 12 residues. The CDR3 loop reads CASLAGEDTQYF. The CDR3 nucleotides read TGTGCCAGCCTAGCGGGGGAAGATACGCAGTATTTT.

The genes are TRBV6-5 and TRBJ2-7, with 9 nucleotides matching TRBD1. The CDR3 consists of 15 residues. The V segment lost 2 bases and the J segment 3 bases; nucleotides outside the gene matches: 5. Germline V gene sequence: CDR1 MNHEY, CDR2 SVGAGI. The CDR3 nucleotides read TGTGCCAGCAGTTACCGGGGACAGGGATACTACGAGCAGTACTTC. Its translation: CASSYRGQGYYEQYF.

The CDR3 region has the DNA TGTGCCAGCAAGACAGGGGATGGCGACACCGGGGAGCTGTTTTTT. Translation gives CASKTGDGDTGELFF. V is TRBV9 and J is TRBJ2-2; 8 nucleotides match TRBD1. Germline CDR1 is SGDLS and CDR2 is YYNGEE. The CDR3 totals 15 residues. With 6 bases clipped from V and 3 bases from J, the junction kept 7 bases outside the gene matches. The variable domain in full, with the rest retrieved from reference TRBV9 and TRBJ2-2, is DSGVTQTPKHLITATGQRVTLRCSPRSGDLSVYWYQQSLDQGLQFLIQYYNGEERAKGNILERFSAQQFPDLHSELNLSSLELGDSALYFCASKTGDGDTGELFFGEGSRLTVL.

The chain is built from TRBV19 and TRBJ1-2; D remains ambiguous. CDR1 and CDR2 (germline): LNHDA, SQIVND (reference sequence). Trimming removed 3 bases at V and 0 bases at J, with 5 bases between. The CDR3 contains 13 residues. CDR3 nucleotides: TGTGCCAGTAGTATCGGAGCTAACTATGGCTACACCTTC. This gives the protein CASSIGANYGYTF.

V and J are TRBV15 and TRBJ1-1; a weak D match, TRBD1 (5 bases). The CDR3 loop spans 17 amino acids. V was clipped by 0 bases and J by 4 bases, with 18 bases between them. Germline V gene sequence: CDR1 LNHNV, CDR2 YYDKDF (reference sequence). DNA of the CDR3: TGTGCCACCAGCAGAGATAGAACAAGGGCAGGGTTCACTGAAGCTTTCTTT. It yields the protein CATSRDRTRAGFTEAFF.

The chain employs TRBV6-1 and TRBJ1-1; no firm D call. The CDR3 runs 14 residues. CDR1 is MNHNS and CDR2 is SASEGT in the germline V gene. V was trimmed by 3 bases and J by 4 bases, leaving 12 bases between them. The CDR3 reads CASSDTGGSTEAFF. The CDR3, as DNA: TGTGCCAGCAGTGACACGGGAGGGAGCACTGAAGCTTTCTTT.

Notes on this clone: The junction differs from germline at one of its ends, possibly a read error. The chain links TRBV7-9 to TRBJ1-4; D gene ambiguous. This CDR3 comprises 12 residues. CDR1 is SEHNR, CDR2 FQNEAQ, per germline (reference sequence). For the CDR3, the DNA is TGTGTCAGCTCACAGATTAATGAAAAACTGTTTTTT. Translation: CVSSQINEKLFF.